This section outlines one T cell receptor beta chain sequence together with its context. Its specificity is unknown. After skipping T cell sorting, the authors isolated total RNA from whole blood. The data were obtained in a study of monozygotic twins with inflammatory bowel disease. TCRalpha along with TCRbeta cDNA was subjected to two nested PCRs lasting 16 and 9 cycles. TCRdb re-analyzed the 5' RACE reads; it lists each CDR3 protein once, without DNA. This table lists around 450,000 distinct CDR3 sequences. The CDR3 covers 17 residues. The germline gives CDR1 KGHSH, CDR2 LQKENI. Study findings and constraints: TCRbeta diversity (inverse Simpson) was lower in IBD patients than in healthy co-twins. Patient-to-patient differences in immunosuppressive treatment may have added variability to the repertoires.

Sequences were obtained from blood. The TCR originated in a human donor with ulcerative colitis or Crohn's disease, or a healthy co-twin of an affected twin (not recorded which). V is TRBV18 and J is TRBJ1-5; the D call from TCRdb, TRBD1, cannot be confirmed without DNA. CDR3 region: CASSPPGQGVSNQPQHF.